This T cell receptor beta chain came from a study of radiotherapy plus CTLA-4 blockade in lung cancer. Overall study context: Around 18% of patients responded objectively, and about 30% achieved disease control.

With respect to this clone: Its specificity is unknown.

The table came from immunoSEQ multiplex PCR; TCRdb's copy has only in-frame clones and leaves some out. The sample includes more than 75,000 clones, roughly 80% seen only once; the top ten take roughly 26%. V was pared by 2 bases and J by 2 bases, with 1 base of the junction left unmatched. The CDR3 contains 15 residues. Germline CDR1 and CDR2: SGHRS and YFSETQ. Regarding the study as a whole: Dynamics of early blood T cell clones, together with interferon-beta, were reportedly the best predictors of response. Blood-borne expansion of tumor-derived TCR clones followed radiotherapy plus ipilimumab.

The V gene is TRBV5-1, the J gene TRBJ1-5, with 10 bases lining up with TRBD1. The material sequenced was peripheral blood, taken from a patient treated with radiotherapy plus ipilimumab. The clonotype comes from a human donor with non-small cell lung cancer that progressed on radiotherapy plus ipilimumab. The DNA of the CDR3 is TGCGCCAGCAGCTTAGGGACAGGGGGCAATCAGCCCCAGCATTTT. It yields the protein CASSLGTGGNQPQHF. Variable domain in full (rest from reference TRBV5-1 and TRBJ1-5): KAGVTQTPRYLIKTRGQQVTLSCSPISGHRSVSWYQQTPGQGLQFLFEYFSETQRNKGNFPGRFSGRQFSNSRSEMNVSTLELGDSALYLCASSLGTGGNQPQHFGDGTRLSIL.